The 23 T cell receptor beta chains below all came from one sample that was sequenced in a study of Ad26.COV2.S vaccination and SARS-CoV-2 variants. Profiled with immunoSEQ multiplex PCR; TCRdb holds only in-frame clones, not every one. The sample records about 250,000 clones, around nine tenths being singletons. Specified treatment: around 19 received Ad26.COV2.S at low or high dose, single or two shots; about 5 received placebo; per-sample allocation not given. Sample collection was performed on day 63 after the first vaccine or placebo injection. The sequenced sample was peripheral blood, obtained in a trial of Ad26.COV2.S vaccine versus placebo. Receptor source: a person between 18 and 65 years old who received the Ad26.COV2.S COVID-19 vaccine or a placebo.

Here the CDR3 reads CASSILQGTNEQFF. DNA for the CDR3: TGTGCCAGCAGCATCTTACAGGGGACCAATGAGCAGTTCTTC. The chain combines TRBV5-5 with TRBJ2-1; 7 nucleotides match TRBD1. CDR1 is SGHKS, CDR2 YYEKEE, per germline (reference sequence). V shed 4 bases, J shed 6 bases, and the junction held 7 bases outside the gene matches. The CDR3 is 14 amino acids.

The chain recombines TRBV19 with TRBJ2-2; either TRBD1 or TRBD2 may supply D (7 bases each). The CDR3 loop spans 14 amino acids. V was trimmed by 10 bases and J by 5 bases, leaving 17 bases between them. Germline CDR1 LNHDA, CDR2 SQIVND (reference sequence). The CDR3 bases are TGTGCCACTCAGACAGGGAGGGGAACCGGGGAGCTGTTTTTT. As protein: CATQTGRGTGELFF.

The chain links TRBV7-9 to TRBJ2-5; D may correspond to TRBD1 or TRBD2 (5 bases each). Germline values: CDR1 SEHNR, CDR2 FQNEAQ (reference sequence). CDR3 size: 17 residues. Trimming removed 6 bases from V and 2 bases from J, with 22 bases in between. This chain's CDR3 is CASSSGPSSVKQETQYF. CDR3 DNA: TGTGCCAGCAGTTCGGGACCGAGCTCTGTGAAACAAGAGACCCAGTACTTC.

This chain joins TRBV18 and TRBJ1-2, with 9 nucleotides matching TRBD1. The junction had 7 bases not matched to a gene; V was cut back by 5 bases and J by 3 bases. Per the germline V gene, CDR1 is KGHSH and CDR2 is LQKENI. The CDR3 is 15 residues long. The CDR3 DNA reads as TGTGCCAGCTCAACAACAGGGGGCATAGACTATGGCTACACCTTC. Amino acids: CASSTTGGIDYGYTF.

The chain is built from TRBV3-1 (or the pseudogene TRBV3-2) and TRBJ1-3; no clear D. This CDR3 has 14 residues. V was cut by 4 bases and J by 0 bases, with 7 bases left in between. Germline values: CDR1 LGHDT, CDR2 YNNKEL (reference sequence). CDR3 nucleotide sequence: TGTGCCAGCAGCCTCGGCTTCTCTGGAAACACCATATATTTT. Translation gives CASSLGFSGNTIYF.

This chain links TRBV7-2 with TRBJ2-1; TRBD2 is a possible D gene (6 bases). The germline CDR1 and CDR2 sequences are SGHTA and FQGNSA. This CDR3 has 15 amino acids. Trimming removed 4 bases from V and 8 bases from J, with 18 bases in between. As DNA, the CDR3 is TGTGCCAGCAGCTCGCCCGGGACTCCATTCGATGAGCAGTTCTTC. Translation gives CASSSPGTPFDEQFF.

The chain combines TRBV27 with TRBJ2-1; 10 bases are shared with TRBD2. Germline CDR1 MNHEY, CDR2 SMNVEV (reference sequence). Unmatched junction bases numbered 4, after V lost 4 bases and J lost 7 bases. The CDR3 totals 14 residues. The CDR3 bases are TGTGCCAGCAGTTGGGCTAGCGGGAGTAATGAGCAGTTCTTC. It yields the protein CASSWASGSNEQFF.

The rearrangement links TRBV7-9 to TRBJ2-5, with a possible D match to TRBD2 (5 bases). From germline, CDR1 is SEHNR and CDR2 FQNEAQ (reference sequence). V dropped 2 bases and J dropped 2 bases, with 12 bases sitting between them. The CDR3 length is 15 residues. CDR3 in amino acids: CASSLRAGMQETQYF. The CDR3, as DNA: TGTGCCAGCAGCTTAAGGGCCGGGATGCAAGAGACCCAGTACTTC.

This chain connects TRBV9 to TRBJ2-1; TRBD1 matches 7 bases. The CDR3 is 15 residues long. J lost 7 bases, V lost 0 bases, and 7 bases had no gene match. Germline V gene data show CDR1 as SGDLS and CDR2 as YYNGEE. Here the CDR3 reads CASSVEYRGVNEQFF. CDR3 in DNA: TGTGCCAGCAGCGTAGAATACAGGGGAGTTAATGAGCAGTTCTTC.

This chain connects TRBV19 to TRBJ1-1; no firm D call. This CDR3 comprises 15 residues. The V gene lost 1 base and the J gene lost 0 bases, with 9 bases spanning the gap. Germline CDR1 and CDR2: LNHDA and SQIVND (reference sequence). This CDR3 is CASSIVEGVNTEAFF. CDR3 coding DNA: TGTGCCAGTAGTATAGTAGAGGGTGTGAACACTGAAGCTTTCTTT.

The rearrangement links TRBV6-5 to TRBJ2-1; 8 bases match TRBD2. Looked up from germline, CDR1 is MNHEY and CDR2 is SVGAGI. The CDR3 spans 13 residues. The V gene end was trimmed by 6 bases and the J gene end by 3 bases; junction bases not matched to a gene: 1. In DNA form, the CDR3 reads TGTGCCAGCAGGAGCGGGAGCTACAATGAGCAGTTCTTC. Protein sequence: CASRSGSYNEQFF.

The gene calls are TRBV19 and TRBJ1-1; TRBD1 might be the D (5 bases). The V end was cut by 3 bases, the J end by 2 bases, with 19 bases between. CDR3 length: 17 residues. Germline assignment: CDR1 LNHDA and CDR2 SQIVND (reference sequence). This chain's CDR3 is CASSMREGDFVNTEAFF. CDR3 DNA sequence: TGTGCCAGTAGTATGAGGGAAGGGGATTTTGTTAACACTGAAGCTTTCTTT. Combining the CDR3 with reference TRBV19 and TRBJ1-1 gives the whole variable domain DGGITQSPKYLFRKEGQNVTLSCEQNLNHDAMYWYRQDPGQGLRLIYYSQIVNDFQKGDIAEGYSVSREKKESFPLTVTSAQKNPTAFYLCASSMREGDFVNTEAFFGQGTRLTVV.

There are a few counts of this clone. Other DNA sequences within the sample encode an identical CDR3. This rearrangement joins TRBV7-2 to TRBJ2-3, with unresolved D. Germline V gene data show CDR1 as SGHTA and CDR2 as FQGNSA. This CDR3 contains 13 residues. Trimming cost V 1 base and J 4 bases, with 6 bases left between them. Here the CDR3 DNA reads TGTGCCAGCAGCTTAGGAGGCGCAGATACGCAGTATTTT. As protein: CASSLGGADTQYF.

The rearrangement uses TRBV5-6 and TRBJ1-6, with 8 bases fitting TRBD1. V was pared by 10 bases and J by 2 bases, with 11 bases of the junction left unmatched. This CDR3 region has 16 residues. The germline V gene has CDR1 SGHDT and CDR2 YYEEEE. CDR3 sequence reads: CASDRGGRTYNSPLHF. CDR3 coding DNA: TGTGCCTCCGACAGGGGAGGAAGGACCTATAATTCACCCCTCCACTTT.

V usage is TRBV30 and J usage is TRBJ1-1; unclear D gene. V was shortened by 0 bases and J by 6 bases, with 8 bases between the two germline ends. CDR1 and CDR2 (germline): GTSNPN, SVGIG (reference sequence). This CDR3 has 12 residues. CDR3 residues: CAWSVRDAEAFF. As DNA, the CDR3 is TGTGCCTGGAGTGTACGTGACGCTGAAGCTTTCTTT.

The CDR3 spells CASSLGTVETQYF. Written as DNA, the CDR3 is TGTGCCAGCAGCTTGGGGACAGTAGAGACCCAGTACTTC. The gene calls are TRBV11-2 and TRBJ2-5; the match to TRBD1 covers 7 bases. Trimming took 3 bases from V and 4 from J; bases not matched to a gene: 2. Germline CDR1 SGHAT, CDR2 FQNNGV. The CDR3 contains 13 residues.

The rearrangement joins TRBV7-2 to TRBJ2-5; D is possibly TRBD1 (6 bases). The CDR3 runs 15 residues. Germline CDR1 is SGHTA and CDR2 is FQGNSA. V lost 3 bases and J 7 bases, leaving 18 bases between the germline ends. The CDR3 DNA follows: TGTGCCAGCAGCTTCTTGGGACACGTAGTAGGGACCCAGTACTTC. Translating it yields CASSFLGHVVGTQYF.

The chain is built from TRBV3-1 (or the pseudogene TRBV3-2) and TRBJ1-5; D not certain. Germline V gene sequence: CDR1 LGHDT, CDR2 YNNKEL (reference sequence). V was shortened by 3 bases and J by 3 bases, with 6 bases between the two germline ends. This CDR3 has 13 residues. In DNA, the CDR3 is TGTGCCAGCAGCCACGGAGACAATCAGCCCCAGCATTTT. Translating it yields CASSHGDNQPQHF.

The rearrangement links TRBV4-3 to TRBJ2-3; maybe TRBD2 (6 bases). Deletions cut 4 bases from V and 6 bases from J, with 11 bases between. From germline, CDR1 is LGHNA and CDR2 YSLEER. The CDR3 is 13 amino acids. CDR3 coding DNA: TGCGCCAGCAGCCCTGGCGCGGGGGATACGCAGTATTTT. It yields the protein CASSPGAGDTQYF.

The V and J genes are TRBV4-1 and TRBJ1-1; D is perhaps TRBD1 (6 bases). There are 13 residues in the CDR3. Between the trimmed V and J ends, which lost 1 base and 7 bases, there was a span of 10 bases. CDR1 MGHRA and CDR2 YSYEKL come from the germline V gene. CDR3 coding DNA: TGCGCCAGCAGCCAAGGGGGGCCGGTTGAAGCTTTCTTT. Translating gives CASSQGGPVEAFF.

The chain links TRBV6-1 to TRBJ1-5, with 9 bases lining up with TRBD1. The length of the CDR3 is 16 residues. Germline V lookup: CDR1 MNHNS, CDR2 SASEGT. V shed 4 bases, J shed 3 bases, and the junction held 7 bases outside the gene matches. CDR3 nucleotide sequence: TGTGCCAGCAGTGTATGGGGACAGGGCTCCAATCAGCCCCAGCATTTT. It encodes CASSVWGQGSNQPQHF.

This chain uses TRBV9 with TRBJ2-2, with D hard to call. V lost 4 bases and J 7 bases, leaving 17 bases between the germline ends. The CDR3 is 15 residues long. Looked up from germline, CDR1 is SGDLS and CDR2 is YYNGEE. Here the CDR3 reads CASSPPPTIFGELFF. In nucleotides, the CDR3 is TGTGCCAGCAGCCCGCCCCCCACCATCTTCGGGGAGCTGTTTTTT.

The chain is built from TRBV7-3 and TRBJ2-3; D call uncertain. The germline V gene encodes CDR1 SGHTA and CDR2 FQGTGA. The CDR3 extends over 15 amino acids. Trimming cost V 4 bases and J 4 bases, with 15 bases left between them. The CDR3 protein is CASSSPEFAADTQYF. CDR3 coding DNA: TGTGCCAGCAGCTCACCGGAGTTCGCAGCAGATACGCAGTATTTT. The variable domain in full, with the rest retrieved from reference TRBV7-3 and TRBJ2-3, is GAGVSQTPSNKVTEKGKYVELRCDPISGHTALYWYRQSLGQGPEFLIYFQGTGAADDSGLPNDRFFAVRPEGSVSTLKIQRTERGDSAVYLCASSSPEFAADTQYFGPGTRLTVL.